These 11 T cell receptor beta chains were sequenced from one sample in a study of T cell changes during pregnancy in multiple sclerosis (dated by TCRdb to the late 2010s). Preparation of the library involved the immunoSEQ multiplex PCR assay. As stored in TCRdb, this immuneACCESS dataset retains in-frame rearrangements with V and J assigned. A fraction of the clones does not appear; measured against another copy, unresolved V genes explain less than half of the discrepancy, and the remainder lacks a known reason. The sample table holds approximately 69,000 clones, of which about 94% were seen once. Jointly, the top ten make up 0.45% to 0.7% of the sample. This sample comprised peripheral blood, obtained in the third trimester of pregnancy. The receptor set was obtained from a female donor with multiple sclerosis, enrolled in a pregnancy study.

J is TRBJ2-7 and V is TRBV4-2; TRBD1 is a possible D gene (6 bases). The CDR3 runs 17 residues. V was cut by 0 bases and J by 4 bases, with 19 bases left in between. Germline V lookup: CDR1 LGHNA, CDR2 YNFKEQ. The CDR3 loop reads CASSQESSPDRSYEQYF. CDR3 nucleotides: TGTGCCAGCAGCCAAGAGTCCTCCCCAGACAGGAGTTACGAGCAGTACTTC.

The chain links TRBV5-1 to TRBJ2-7; 10 bases are shared with TRBD1. V was clipped by 4 bases and J by 3 bases; unmatched bases: 7. The CDR3 sequence is 15 residues long. The germline gives CDR1 SGHRS, CDR2 YFSETQ. The CDR3 loop reads CASSLSGTGVYEQYF. The CDR3 DNA follows: TGCGCCAGCAGCCTATCCGGGACAGGGGTCTACGAGCAGTACTTC.

DNA of the CDR3: TGTGCCAGCAGCCAAGCAGGGGGAGGCTATGGCTACACCTTC. Translating it yields CASSQAGGGYGYTF. V usage is TRBV4-2 and J usage is TRBJ1-2; TRBD1 aligns across 7 bases. The CDR3 extends over 14 amino acids. J lost 4 bases, V lost 1 base, and 3 bases had no gene match. From germline, CDR1 is LGHNA and CDR2 YNFKEQ.

V is TRBV6-5 and J is TRBJ1-1; TRBD1 agrees at 7 bases. The CDR3 has 15 residues. Germline trimming cut 2 bases from V and 4 bases from J; bases unmatched to any gene: 7. Germline CDR1 and CDR2: MNHEY and SVGAGI. The CDR3, as DNA: TGTGCCAGCAGTTACGTGACATCAGGGGGCACTGAAGCTTTCTTT. Translating it yields CASSYVTSGGTEAFF.

The chain links TRBV7-3 to TRBJ1-1; D not resolved. Trimming pared 1 base from V and 1 base from J, leaving 4 bases between. Germline V gene lookup returns CDR1 SGHTA and CDR2 FQGTGA. The CDR3 totals 13 residues. Written as DNA, the CDR3 is TGTGCCAGCAGCTTAAGTCAGAACACTGAAGCTTTCTTT. Protein sequence: CASSLSQNTEAFF. Supplemented by reference TRBV7-3 and TRBJ1-1, the full variable domain reads GAGVSQTPSNKVTEKGKYVELRCDPISGHTALYWYRQSLGQGPEFLIYFQGTGAADDSGLPNDRFFAVRPEGSVSTLKIQRTERGDSAVYLCASSLSQNTEAFFGQGTRLTVV.

This clone was recorded a few times. This chain connects TRBV27 to TRBJ2-3, with D possibly TRBD1 on 5 matching bases. The ends were cut back, 6 bases at V and 5 bases at J, with 18 bases in the middle. The CDR3 length is 15 residues. Germline values: CDR1 MNHEY, CDR2 SMNVEV (reference sequence). The CDR3 nucleotides are TGTGCCAGCAGGCCGGGCAGTGGGGCAGAAGATACGCAGTATTTT. Translated: CASRPGSGAEDTQYF.

V is TRBV2 and J is TRBJ1-5, with 7 bases that match TRBD1. J lost 5 bases, V lost 6 bases, and 13 bases had no gene match. Germline V gene data show CDR1 as SNHLY and CDR2 as FYNNEI. There are 16 residues in the CDR3. The CDR3 DNA sequence: TGTGCCAGCAGCCGAAATACTAGGGGGCCTCATCAGCCCCAGCATTTT. Its translation: CASSRNTRGPHQPQHF.

The chain is built from TRBV5-5 and TRBJ1-2, with 8 bases lining up with TRBD1. The CDR3 spans 13 residues. Germline V gene sequence: CDR1 SGHKS, CDR2 YYEKEE (reference sequence). Trimming took 4 bases from V and 8 from J; bases not matched to a gene: 7. The CDR3 is CASSQDRAGGYTF. The CDR3 nucleotides read TGTGCCAGCAGCCAGGACAGGGCGGGCGGCTACACCTTC.

The chain joins TRBV5-8 to TRBJ2-7; tentative D call: TRBD2 (6 bases). Trimming pared 0 bases from V and 0 bases from J, leaving 7 bases between. Germline V lookup: CDR1 SGHTS, CDR2 YDEGEE. The CDR3 has 14 residues. The CDR3 loop is CASSLAGGSYEQYF. CDR3 in DNA: TGTGCCAGCAGCTTGGCCGGGGGCTCCTACGAGCAGTACTTC.

This clone was counted once. This chain connects TRBV5-4 to TRBJ1-2, with 9 bases aligning to TRBD1. This CDR3 comprises 15 residues. V shed 4 bases, J shed 8 bases, and the junction held 12 bases outside the gene matches. From germline, CDR1 is SGHNT and CDR2 YYREEE (reference sequence). The CDR3 DNA reads as TGTGCCAGCAGCCCGAGGGACAGGGCCACGGAGGGCTACACCTTC. It is translated as CASSPRDRATEGYTF.

The V gene is TRBV10-3, the J gene TRBJ2-7, with 8 bases matching TRBD1. Germline V CDR1 and CDR2: ENHRY, SYGVKD. This CDR3 has 16 residues. The V and J ends lost 3 bases and 4 bases, in that order; junction bases with no gene match: 11. The CDR3 reads CAISDFRTGMSYEQYF. In DNA form, the CDR3 reads TGTGCCATCAGTGATTTTCGGACAGGGATGAGTTACGAGCAGTACTTC.